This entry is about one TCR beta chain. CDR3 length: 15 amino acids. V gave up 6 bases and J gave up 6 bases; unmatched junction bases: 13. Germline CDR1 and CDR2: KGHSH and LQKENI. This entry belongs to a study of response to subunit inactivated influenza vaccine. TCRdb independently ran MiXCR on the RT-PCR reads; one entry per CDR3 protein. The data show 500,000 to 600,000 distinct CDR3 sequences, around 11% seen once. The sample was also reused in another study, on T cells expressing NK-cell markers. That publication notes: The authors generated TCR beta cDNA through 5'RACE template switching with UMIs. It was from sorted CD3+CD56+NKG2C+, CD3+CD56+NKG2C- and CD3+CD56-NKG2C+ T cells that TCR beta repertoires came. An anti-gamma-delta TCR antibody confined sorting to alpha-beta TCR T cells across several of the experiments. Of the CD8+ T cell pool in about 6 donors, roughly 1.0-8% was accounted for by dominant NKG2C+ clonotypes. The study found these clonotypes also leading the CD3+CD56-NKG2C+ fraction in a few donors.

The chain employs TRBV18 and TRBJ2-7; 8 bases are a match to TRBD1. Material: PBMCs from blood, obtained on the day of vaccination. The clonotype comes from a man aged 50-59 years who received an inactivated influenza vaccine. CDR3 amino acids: CASSPRDRRRREQYF. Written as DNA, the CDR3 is TGTGCCAGCTCCCCCCGGGACAGGAGGCGCCGCGAGCAGTACTTC.